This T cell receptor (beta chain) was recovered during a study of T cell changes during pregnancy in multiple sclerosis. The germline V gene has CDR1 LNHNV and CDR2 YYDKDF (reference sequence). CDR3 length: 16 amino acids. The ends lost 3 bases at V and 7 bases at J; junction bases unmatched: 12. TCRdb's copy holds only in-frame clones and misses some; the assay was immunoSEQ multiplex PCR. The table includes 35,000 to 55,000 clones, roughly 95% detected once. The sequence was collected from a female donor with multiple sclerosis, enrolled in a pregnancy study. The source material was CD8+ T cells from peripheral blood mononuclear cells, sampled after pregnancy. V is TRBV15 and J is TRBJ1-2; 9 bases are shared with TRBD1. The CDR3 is CATSRVGTGNFGGYTF. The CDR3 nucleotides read TGTGCCACCAGCAGGGTTGGGACAGGGAATTTTGGTGGCTACACCTTC.